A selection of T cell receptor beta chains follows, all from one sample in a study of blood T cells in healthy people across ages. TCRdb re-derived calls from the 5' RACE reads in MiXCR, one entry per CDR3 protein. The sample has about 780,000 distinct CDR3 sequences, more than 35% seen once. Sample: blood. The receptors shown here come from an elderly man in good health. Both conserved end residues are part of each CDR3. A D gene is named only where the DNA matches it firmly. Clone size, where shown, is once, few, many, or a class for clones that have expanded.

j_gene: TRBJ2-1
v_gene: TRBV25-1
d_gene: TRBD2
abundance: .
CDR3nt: TGTGCCAGCAGTAAGGCGGGAGGGAGCTCCTACAATGAGCAGTTCTTC
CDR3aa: CASSKAGGSSYNEQFF

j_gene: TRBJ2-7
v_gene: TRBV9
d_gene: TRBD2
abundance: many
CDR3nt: TGTGCCAGCAGCGTATATTCGGGAGGACCCCAGTACTTC
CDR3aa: CASSVYSGGPQYF

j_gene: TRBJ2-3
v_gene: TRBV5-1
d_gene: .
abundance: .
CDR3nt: TGCGCCAGCAGACCTCTAGCGCAAGGGACAGATACGCAGTATTTT
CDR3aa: CASRPLAQGTDTQYF

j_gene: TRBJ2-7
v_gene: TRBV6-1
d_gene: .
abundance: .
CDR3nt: TGTGCCAGCAGTGAACAGGACTACGAGCAGTACTTC
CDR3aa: CASSEQDYEQYF

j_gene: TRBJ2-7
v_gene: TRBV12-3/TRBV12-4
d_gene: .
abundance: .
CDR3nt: TGTGCCAGCAGTTTATTGAGGAAGGCCTTCTACGAGCAGTACTTC
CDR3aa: CASSLLRKAFYEQYF

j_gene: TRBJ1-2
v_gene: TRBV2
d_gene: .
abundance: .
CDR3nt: TGTGCCAGCAGTGGCGTTGCGCCTCAAGGCTACACCTTC
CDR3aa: CASSGVAPQGYTF

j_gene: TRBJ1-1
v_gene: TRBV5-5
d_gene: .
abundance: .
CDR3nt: TGTGCCAGCAGCTTGGACGGGAGGGTTCCAAGAGTGAACACTGAAGCTTTCTTT
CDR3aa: CASSLDGRVPRVNTEAFF

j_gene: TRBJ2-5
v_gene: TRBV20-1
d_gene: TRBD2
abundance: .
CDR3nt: TGCAGTGCTAAAAATTTTGGTAGCGGGACCCAGGAGACCCAGTACTTC
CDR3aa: CSAKNFGSGTQETQYF

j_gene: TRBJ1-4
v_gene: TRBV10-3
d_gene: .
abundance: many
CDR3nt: TGTGCCATCAGTGAAGGGTCGAGGGGTGAAAAACTGTTTTTT
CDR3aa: CAISEGSRGEKLFF

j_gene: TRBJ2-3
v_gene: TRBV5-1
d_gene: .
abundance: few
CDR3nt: TGCGCCAGCGGCCGGGGGAGCACAGATACGCAGTATTTT
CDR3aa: CASGRGSTDTQYF

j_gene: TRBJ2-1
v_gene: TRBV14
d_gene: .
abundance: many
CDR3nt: TGTGCCAGCAGCCCGGGGCTAGTCGGTGAGCAGTTCTTC
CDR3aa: CASSPGLVGEQFF

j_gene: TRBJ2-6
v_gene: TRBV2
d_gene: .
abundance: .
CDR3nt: TGTGCCAGCGGGGCGGTCAGCTCTGGGGTCAACGTCCTGACTTTC
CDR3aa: CASGAVSSGVNVLTF